The clone carrying this TCR beta chain occurred many times. The CDR3 covers 15 residues. Germline assignment: CDR1 MNHEY and CDR2 SMNVEV (reference sequence). The V end lost 6 bases, the J end lost 2 bases, and 17 bases lay between the germline ends. TCRdb independently ran MiXCR on the PCR reads; one entry per CDR3 protein. The sample lists around 460,000 distinct CDR3 sequences; about a fifth were seen once. This sample stems from a study of molecular identifiers for immune sequencing clone quantification. The TCR originated in a human donor in good health. Some libraries in this study had Jurkat cell RNA spiked in. The sample consisted of naive CD8+ T cells from blood, with Jurkat cell RNA spiked in. Regarding subset: FACS-sorted CD8+CD4-CCR7+CD45RA+ naive T cells. This chain joins TRBV27 and TRBJ2-7; D might be TRBD2 (6 bases). The CDR3 spells CASSFDGRGAYEQYF. DNA for the CDR3: TGTGCCAGCAGCTTCGATGGGCGGGGAGCCTACGAGCAGTACTTC.